The 2 T cell receptor beta chains given below trace back to one sample, sequenced in a study of T cell responses to AZD1222 COVID-19 vaccine. The method was immunoSEQ multiplex PCR; TCRdb's version includes in-frame clones alone and lacks a portion of them. The data show 150,000 to 200,000 clones, around 92% seen once. The sample here was peripheral blood, taken on day 0 of AZD1222 vaccination. The receptor set was obtained from an adult in good health.

In this sample, this clone turned up once. The V gene is TRBV7-9, the J gene TRBJ2-2, with D possibly called TRBD1 or TRBD2 (7 bases each). Trimming shortened V by 6 bases and J by 5 bases, and 19 bases separated the two germline ends. The CDR3 runs to 16 residues. Germline CDR1 is SEHNR and CDR2 is FQNEAQ (reference sequence). The CDR3 nucleotides are TGTGCCAGCAGACTAGCCCCGCAGGGGGGGACCGGGGAGCTGTTTTTT. The encoded protein is CASRLAPQGGTGELFF.

The chain carries TRBV28 and TRBJ2-7, with D possibly matching TRBD2 (6 bases). CDR3 size: 14 residues. The V gene's germline CDR1 is MDHEN and CDR2 SYDVKM. V lost 6 bases and J 3 bases, leaving 15 bases between the germline ends. CDR3 region: CASSLSGGDYEQYF. CDR3 DNA: TGTGCCAGCAGCCTCTCAGGAGGGGACTACGAGCAGTACTTC.